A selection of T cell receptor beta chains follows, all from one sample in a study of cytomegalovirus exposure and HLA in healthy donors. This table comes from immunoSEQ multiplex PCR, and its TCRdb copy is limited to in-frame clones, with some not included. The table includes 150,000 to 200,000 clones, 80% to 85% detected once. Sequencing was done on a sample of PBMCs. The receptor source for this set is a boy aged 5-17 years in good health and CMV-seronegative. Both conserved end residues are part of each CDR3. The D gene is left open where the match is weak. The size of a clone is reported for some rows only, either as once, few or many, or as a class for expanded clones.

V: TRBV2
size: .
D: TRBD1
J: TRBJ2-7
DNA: TGTGCCAGCAAAGACAGGGTGGCCTCCTACGAGCAGTACTTC
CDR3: CASKDRVASYEQYF

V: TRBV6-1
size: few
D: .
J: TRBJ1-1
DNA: TGTGCCAGCATTTTCGACAGGCACATGAACACTGAAGCTTTCTTT
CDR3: CASIFDRHMNTEAFF

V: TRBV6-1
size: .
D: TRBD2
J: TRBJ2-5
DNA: TGTGCCAGCACTGTAGCGGGCGGGCCCCAGTACTTC
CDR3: CASTVAGGPQYF

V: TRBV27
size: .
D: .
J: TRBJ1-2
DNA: TGTGCCAGCAGGCGTGGCGCCGCCGGGGATGGCTACACCTTC
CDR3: CASRRGAAGDGYTF

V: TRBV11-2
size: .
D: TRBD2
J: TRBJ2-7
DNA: TGTGCCAGCAGCTTAGCGGGGGGTCCCTACGAGCAGTACTTC
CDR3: CASSLAGGPYEQYF

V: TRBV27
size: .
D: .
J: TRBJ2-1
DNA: TGTGCCAGCAGTTTGCCAGGTCCCTACAATGAGCAGTTCTTC
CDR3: CASSLPGPYNEQFF

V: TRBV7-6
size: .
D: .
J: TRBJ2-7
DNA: TGTGCCAGCAGCCCTCAAACTAGTTTATACGAGCAGTACTTC
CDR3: CASSPQTSLYEQYF

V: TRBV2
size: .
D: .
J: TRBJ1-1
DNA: TGTGCCAGCAGTCGACAGTACACTGAAGCTTTCTTT
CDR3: CASSRQYTEAFF

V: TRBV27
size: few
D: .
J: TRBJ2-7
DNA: TGTGCCAGCAGGGACACCTACGAGCAGTACTTC
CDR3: CASRDTYEQYF

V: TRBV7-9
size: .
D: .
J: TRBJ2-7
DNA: TGTGCCAGCAGCTTAGAAGCCCTAAGCTCCTACGAGCAGTACTTC
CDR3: CASSLEALSSYEQYF

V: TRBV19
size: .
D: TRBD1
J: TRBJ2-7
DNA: TGTGCCAGTAGTGCACGACAGGGGGCAACCTACGAGCAGTACTTC
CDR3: CASSARQGATYEQYF

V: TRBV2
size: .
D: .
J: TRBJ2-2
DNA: TGTGCCAGCAGTGAGTTGGCAGGGGCGGGCACCGGGGAGCTGTTTTTT
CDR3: CASSELAGAGTGELFF

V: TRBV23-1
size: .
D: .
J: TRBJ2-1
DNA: TGCGCCAGCAGTCTTCCCTACCACAGGGCGTACTACAATGAGCAGTTCTTC
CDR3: CASSLPYHRAYYNEQFF

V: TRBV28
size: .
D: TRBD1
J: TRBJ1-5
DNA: TGTGCCAGCTCCGGGACAGAGATTAGCAATCAGCCCCAGCATTTT
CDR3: CASSGTEISNQPQHF

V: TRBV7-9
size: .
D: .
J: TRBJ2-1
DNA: TGTGCCAGCAGCTTGTTATACAATGAGCAGTTCTTC
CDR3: CASSLLYNEQFF

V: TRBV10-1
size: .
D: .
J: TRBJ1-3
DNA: TGCGCCAGCGTCAGGGTAACGGGAAACACCATATATTTT
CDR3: CASVRVTGNTIYF

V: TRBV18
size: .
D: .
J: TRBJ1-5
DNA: TGTGCCAGCTCACCCGGGAGAGGGCGGTTCGATCAGCCCCAGCATTTT
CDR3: CASSPGRGRFDQPQHF

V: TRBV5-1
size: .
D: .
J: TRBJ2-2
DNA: TGCGCCAGCAGCTCGGACACCAGGACCGGGGAGCTGTTTTTT
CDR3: CASSSDTRTGELFF

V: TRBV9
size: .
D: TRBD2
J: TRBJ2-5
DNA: TGTGCCAGCAGCGTAGATCCTAGCGGGGGGGTCCAAGAGACCCAGTACTTC
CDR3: CASSVDPSGGVQETQYF

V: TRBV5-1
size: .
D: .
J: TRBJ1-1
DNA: TGCGCCAGCAGCTTGGTGCGGGGGGGGTCTGAAGCTTTCTTT
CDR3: CASSLVRGGSEAFF

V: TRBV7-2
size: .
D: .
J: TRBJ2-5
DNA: TGTGCCAGCAGCTTCTCCCGGCAGGGGAGGGGGACCCAGTACTTC
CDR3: CASSFSRQGRGTQYF

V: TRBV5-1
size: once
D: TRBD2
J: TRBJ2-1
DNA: TGCGCCAGCAGCTCGAACATAGCGGGGGCCTCCTACAATGAGCAGTTCTTC
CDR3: CASSSNIAGASYNEQFF

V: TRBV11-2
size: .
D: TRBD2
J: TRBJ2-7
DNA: TGTGCCAGCAGCTTAGAGGGACTAGCGGGGACCTACGAGCAGTACTTC
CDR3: CASSLEGLAGTYEQYF

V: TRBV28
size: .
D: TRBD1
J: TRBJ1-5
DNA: TGTGCCAGCAGTTTCCTCGCCTGGACAGGCCCTTATCAGCCCCAGCATTTT
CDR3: CASSFLAWTGPYQPQHF

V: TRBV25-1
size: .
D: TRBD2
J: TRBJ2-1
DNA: TGTGCCAGCAGGTCAGCGGGGTACAATGAGCAGTTCTTC
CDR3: CASRSAGYNEQFF

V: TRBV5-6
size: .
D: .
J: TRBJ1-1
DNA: TGTGCCAGCAGTAGAGGAACCACTGAAGCTTTCTTT
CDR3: CASSRGTTEAFF

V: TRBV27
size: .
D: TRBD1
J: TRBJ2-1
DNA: TGTGCCAGCAGTTTGGACAGGGGGGGCGGTGAGCAGTTCTTC
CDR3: CASSLDRGGGEQFF